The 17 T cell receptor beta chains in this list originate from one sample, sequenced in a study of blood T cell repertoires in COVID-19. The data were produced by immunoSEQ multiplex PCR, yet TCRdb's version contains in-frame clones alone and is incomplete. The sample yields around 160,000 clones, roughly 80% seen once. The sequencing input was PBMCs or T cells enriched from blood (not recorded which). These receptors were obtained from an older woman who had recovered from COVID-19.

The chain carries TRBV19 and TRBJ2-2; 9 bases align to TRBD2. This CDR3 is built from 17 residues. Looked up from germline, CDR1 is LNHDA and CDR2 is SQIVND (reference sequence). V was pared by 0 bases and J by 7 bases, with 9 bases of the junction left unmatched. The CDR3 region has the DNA TGTGCCAGTAGTATAGATTCGAGCGGGGGGTTTAGCGGGGAGCTGTTTTTT. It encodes CASSIDSSGGFSGELFF.

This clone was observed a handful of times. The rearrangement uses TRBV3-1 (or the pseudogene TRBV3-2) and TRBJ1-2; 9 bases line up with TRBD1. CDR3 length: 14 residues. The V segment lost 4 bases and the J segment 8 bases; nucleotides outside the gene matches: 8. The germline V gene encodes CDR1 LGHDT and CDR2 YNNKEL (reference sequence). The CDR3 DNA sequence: TGTGCCAGCAGCCTTACAGGGGGCGCTAAGGGCTACACCTTC. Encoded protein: CASSLTGGAKGYTF.

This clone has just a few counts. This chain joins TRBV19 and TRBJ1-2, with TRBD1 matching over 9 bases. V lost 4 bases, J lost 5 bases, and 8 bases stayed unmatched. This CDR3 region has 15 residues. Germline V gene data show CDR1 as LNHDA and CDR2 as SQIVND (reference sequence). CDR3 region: CASSNVRDREYGYTF. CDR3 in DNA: TGTGCCAGTAGTAACGTCCGGGACAGGGAATATGGCTACACCTTC.

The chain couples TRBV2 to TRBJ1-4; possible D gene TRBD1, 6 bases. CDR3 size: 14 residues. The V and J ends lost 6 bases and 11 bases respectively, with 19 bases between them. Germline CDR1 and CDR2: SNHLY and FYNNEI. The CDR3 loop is CASSQAQGMRKLFF. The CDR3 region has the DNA TGTGCCAGCAGCCAAGCTCAGGGGATGAGGAAACTGTTTTTT.

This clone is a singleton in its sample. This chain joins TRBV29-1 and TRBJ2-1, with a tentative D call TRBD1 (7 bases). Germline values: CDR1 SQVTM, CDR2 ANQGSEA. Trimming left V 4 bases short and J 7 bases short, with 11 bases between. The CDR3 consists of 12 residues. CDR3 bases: TGCAGCGTTGGGAGGGGGCCAAATGAGCAGTTCTTC. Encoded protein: CSVGRGPNEQFF.

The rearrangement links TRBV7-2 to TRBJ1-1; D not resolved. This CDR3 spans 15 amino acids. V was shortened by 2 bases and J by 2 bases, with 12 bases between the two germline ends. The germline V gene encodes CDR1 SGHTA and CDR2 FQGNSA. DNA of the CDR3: TGTGCCAGCAGCTTAAGTCAGGCCCAAAACACTGAAGCTTTCTTT. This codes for CASSLSQAQNTEAFF.

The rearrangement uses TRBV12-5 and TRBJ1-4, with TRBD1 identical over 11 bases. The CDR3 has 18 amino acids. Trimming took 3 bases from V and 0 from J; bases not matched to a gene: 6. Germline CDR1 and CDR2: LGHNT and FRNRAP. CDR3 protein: CASGLRTGGSATNEKLFF. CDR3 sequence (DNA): TGTGCTAGTGGTTTACGGACAGGGGGCTCGGCAACTAATGAAAAACTGTTTTTT.

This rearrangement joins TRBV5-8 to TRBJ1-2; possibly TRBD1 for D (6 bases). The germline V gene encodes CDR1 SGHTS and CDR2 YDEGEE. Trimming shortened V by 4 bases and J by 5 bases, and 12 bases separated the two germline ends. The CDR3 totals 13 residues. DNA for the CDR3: TGTGCCAGCAGCCGCAGGGGAAGTTATGGCTACACCTTC. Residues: CASSRRGSYGYTF.

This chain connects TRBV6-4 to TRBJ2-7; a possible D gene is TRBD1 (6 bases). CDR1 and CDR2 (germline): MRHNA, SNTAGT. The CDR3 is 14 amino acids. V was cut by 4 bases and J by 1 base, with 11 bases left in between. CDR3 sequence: CASSVAGESYEQYF. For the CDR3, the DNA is TGTGCCAGCAGTGTCGCAGGGGAGTCCTACGAGCAGTACTTC.

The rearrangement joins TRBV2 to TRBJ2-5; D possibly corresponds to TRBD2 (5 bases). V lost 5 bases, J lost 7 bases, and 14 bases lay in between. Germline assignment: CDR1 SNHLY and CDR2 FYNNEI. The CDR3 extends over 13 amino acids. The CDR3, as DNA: TGTGCCAGCAGTTTTGAGCGGTCCGCGACCCAGTACTTC. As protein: CASSFERSATQYF.

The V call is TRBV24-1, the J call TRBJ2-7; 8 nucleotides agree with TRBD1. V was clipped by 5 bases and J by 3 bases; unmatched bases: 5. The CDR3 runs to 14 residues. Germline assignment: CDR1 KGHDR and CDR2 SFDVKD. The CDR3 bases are TGTGCCACCAGTGCAGGACAGGGAATCTACGAGCAGTACTTC. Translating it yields CATSAGQGIYEQYF.

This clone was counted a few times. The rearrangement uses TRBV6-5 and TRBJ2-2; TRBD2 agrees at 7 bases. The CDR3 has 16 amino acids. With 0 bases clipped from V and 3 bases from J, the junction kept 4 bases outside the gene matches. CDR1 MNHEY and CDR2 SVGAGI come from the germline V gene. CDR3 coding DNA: TGTGCCAGCAGTTACTCCACTAGCGATGACACCGGGGAGCTGTTTTTT. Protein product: CASSYSTSDDTGELFF.

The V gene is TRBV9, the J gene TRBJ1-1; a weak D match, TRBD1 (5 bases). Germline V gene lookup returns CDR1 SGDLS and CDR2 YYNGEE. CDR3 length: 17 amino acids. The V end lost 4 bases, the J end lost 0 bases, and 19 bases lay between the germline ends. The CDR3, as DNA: TGTGCCAGCAGCAGGACGTCTCGGAGGGGCCTGAACACTGAAGCTTTCTTT. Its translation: CASSRTSRRGLNTEAFF.

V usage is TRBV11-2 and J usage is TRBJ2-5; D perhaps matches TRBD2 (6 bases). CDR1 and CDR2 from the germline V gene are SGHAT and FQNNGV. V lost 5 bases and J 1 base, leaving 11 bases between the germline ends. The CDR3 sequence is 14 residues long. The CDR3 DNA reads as TGTGCCAGCAGCGAGCTTAGCGGCCAAGAGACCCAGTACTTC. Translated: CASSELSGQETQYF.

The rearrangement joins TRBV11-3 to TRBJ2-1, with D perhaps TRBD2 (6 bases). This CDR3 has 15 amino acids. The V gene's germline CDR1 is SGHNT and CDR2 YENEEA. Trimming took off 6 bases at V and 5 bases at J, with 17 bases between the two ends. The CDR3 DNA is TGTGCCAGCAGTCATAGCGGTAACTGGAACAATGAGCAGTTCTTC. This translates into CASSHSGNWNNEQFF.

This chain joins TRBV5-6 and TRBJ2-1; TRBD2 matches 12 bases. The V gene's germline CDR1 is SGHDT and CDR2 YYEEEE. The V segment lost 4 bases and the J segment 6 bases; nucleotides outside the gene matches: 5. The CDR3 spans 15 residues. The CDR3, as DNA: TGTGCCAGCAGCCCTCTAGCGGGGGGGCTCAATGAGCAGTTCTTC. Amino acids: CASSPLAGGLNEQFF.

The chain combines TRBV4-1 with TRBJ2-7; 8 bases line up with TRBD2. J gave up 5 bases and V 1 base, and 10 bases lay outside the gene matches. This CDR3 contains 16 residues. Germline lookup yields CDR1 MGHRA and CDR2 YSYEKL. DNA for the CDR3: TGCGCCAGCAGCCAAGCCGTTATAGCGGGGAGGGACGAGCAGTACTTC. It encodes CASSQAVIAGRDEQYF.